The text below deals with one T cell receptor (beta chain). Its target is unknown. Other DNA sequences in this specimen translate into the identical CDR3. The method was immunoSEQ multiplex PCR; TCRdb's version includes in-frame clones alone and lacks a portion of them. The sample holds about 21,000 clones, over 75% seen once. V dropped 6 bases and J dropped 3 bases, with 15 bases sitting between them. In germline, CDR1 is SQVTM, CDR2 ANQGSEA. The CDR3 has 14 amino acids. These data come from a study of T cells in localized non-small cell lung cancer. Study-wide findings and caveats: There were a median roughly 59 of the top 100 tumor clones appearing in adjacent lung. Tumor trailed uninvolved adjacent lung in T cell clonality, which peaked there.

The receptor was derived from a man aged 35-69 years with stage I lung adenocarcinoma. This chain uses TRBV29-1 with TRBJ2-1; D may be TRBD2 (7 bases). This sample comprised peripheral blood, obtained before any cancer treatment. The CDR3 DNA is TGCAGCGTATGGGGGAGGGGGGGCTACAATGAGCAGTTCTTC. Its protein is CSVWGRGGYNEQFF.